This T cell receptor (beta chain) comes out of a study of T cells in localized non-small cell lung cancer. The protocol was immunoSEQ multiplex PCR, while the TCRdb copy is restricted to in-frame clones and leaves out a portion. The sample has 75,000 to 80,000 clones, about 88% seen once. This clone showed up just once. Its antigen is unidentified. The study, taken as a whole, reports: Among the top 100 tumor clones, a median about 52 appeared in adjacent lung. Greater blood T cell density accompanied longer overall survival. One tumor region alone was sequenced, and heterogeneity therefore remains possible.

The CDR3 runs to 14 residues. From germline, CDR1 is SGHAT and CDR2 FQNNGV. V was pared by 5 bases and J by 5 bases, with 15 bases between. This receptor was identified in a woman aged 40 to 75 with stage I squamous cell lung carcinoma. The sequenced sample was peripheral blood, obtained before any cancer treatment. The chain links TRBV11-2 to TRBJ2-5, with D possibly TRBD1 on 6 matching bases. CDR3: CASSPQQGPETQYF. The DNA of the CDR3 is TGTGCCAGCAGCCCGCAACAGGGTCCGGAGACCCAGTACTTC. The full variable domain, its missing parts supplied by reference TRBV11-2 and TRBJ2-5, is EAGVAQSPRYKIIEKRQSVAFWCNPISGHATLYWYQQILGQGPKLLIQFQNNGVVDDSQLPKDRFSAERLKGVDSTLKIQPAKLEDSAVYLCASSPQQGPETQYFGPGTRLLVL.